This TCR beta chain stems from a study of Graves' ophthalmopathy and Graves' hyperthyroidism. About the research overall: The blood sample was drawn at first diagnosis and before any treatment.

Orbital computed tomography, thyroid ultrasound, TRAb, serum thyroxine and clinical symptoms formed the basis of diagnosis. Amplified TCR beta CDR3 regions were obtained using RNA transcripts as template. Amplification began with first-round RT-PCR using HTBI primers, then second-round multiplex PCR was performed. TCRdb reanalysed the multiplex PCR reads using MiXCR and keeps one entry per CDR3 protein. The sample contains about 640,000 distinct CDR3 sequences, 35% to 45% of which appear only once. This clonotype was seen at least ten times. This CDR3 is built from 11 residues. The J segment lost 8 bases and the V segment lost 8 bases, leaving 5 bases of the junction unmatched. Germline V gene lookup returns CDR1 SNHLY and CDR2 FYNNEI.

The V gene is TRBV2, the J gene TRBJ1-2; 7 positions agree with TRBD1. The receptor's source is an adult man with Graves' ophthalmopathy. The specimen was peripheral blood. CDR3 region: CASGTAGGYTF. For the CDR3, the DNA is TGTGCCAGCGGGACAGCGGGAGGCTACACCTTC.